This TCR beta chain was found in a study of Tregs in tolerant kidney transplant recipients. This clone came up once. TCRdb's copy holds only in-frame clones and misses some; the assay was immunoSEQ multiplex PCR. Of 50,000 or so clones listed, roughly nine tenths are singletons. Related graft donors supplied nonmyeloablative bone marrow transplants, and mixed chimerism was transient. Unstimulated Tregs (CD4+CD25+CD127-) and CD4+CD25- non-Tregs were sorted from PBMCs. Unmatched junction bases numbered 14, after V lost 6 bases and J lost 0 bases. Germline CDR1 SQVTM, CDR2 ANQGSEA. The CDR3 is 17 residues long.

The specimen was CD8+ T cells from blood (PBMCs), collected 24 months after the transplant. The TCR sequence derives from a human patient who received a combined kidney and bone marrow transplant. The T cells may come from the graft donor. This chain joins TRBV29-1 and TRBJ2-1, with TRBD2 identical over 7 bases. The CDR3 nucleotides are TGCAGCGTCCTCTGGGGAGGGCCTGGGCGCTCCTACAATGAGCAGTTCTTC. Its protein product is CSVLWGGPGRSYNEQFF.